What follows describes a single T cell receptor beta chain. Its antigen is unknown. The PCR ran on 60 Vbeta and 13 Jbeta primers. Profiling relied on immunoSEQ multiplex PCR, and the TCRdb table lists in-frame clones only, not all of them. The table has about 150,000 clones, roughly four fifths seen once; the top ten hold about 3.4%. After removal of 7 bases from V and 7 bases from J, the junction contained 12 bases not matched to a gene. The CDR3 has 14 amino acids. The germline gives CDR1 MNHEY, CDR2 SVGAGI. The data were obtained in a study of cytomegalovirus exposure and HLA in healthy donors. Overall study findings and caveats: Investigators reported 150 to 200 TCR beta chains as tied to cytomegalovirus. TCR beta chain V- and J-gene trimming was linked, in a later analysis, to a missense variant in DCLRE1C.

This clonotype was obtained from a male donor in good health and CMV-seronegative. The V call is TRBV6-5, the J call TRBJ2-7; 8 positions match TRBD2. Sequenced input: PBMCs. The DNA of the CDR3 is TGTGCCAGCAAGCCACTCAGGACTAGCACGGAGCAGTACTTC. Its translation: CASKPLRTSTEQYF.